This T cell receptor (beta chain) emerged from a study of cytomegalovirus exposure and HLA in healthy donors. Study details: A data release that came early held about 89 million unique TCRs from HLA-typed donors. Notes on the study in general: In an earlier analysis, in under 700 donors, most V segments appeared productive either ~87% or ~30% of the time. As immune exposure information, only CMV serostatus was available. Rates of TCR association differed by HLA locus in a later analysis, with DRB1 highest and HLA-C lowest.

Comments on this clone: Its target is unknown. At one boundary the junction diverges from the germline segment, which might be a read error.

This CDR3 has 19 residues. CDR1 is SEHNR, CDR2 FQNEAQ, per germline (reference sequence). The PCR ran on 60 Vbeta and 13 Jbeta primers. Measured with immunoSEQ multiplex PCR; TCRdb has only the in-frame clones, and not every one. This table holds more than 45,000 clones, about 70% found once. The specimen was PBMCs. This receptor was identified in a woman aged 55 to 70 in good health and CMV-seropositive. The V call is TRBV7-9, the J call TRBJ1-2; the D gene is possibly TRBD1 (5 bases). The CDR3 is CSSSTADLKSPHRGYGYTF. The CDR3 bases are TGTTCCAGCAGCACGGCGGACCTTAAGAGCCCTCATAGGGGCTATGGCTACACCTTC.